The 8 T cell receptor beta chains in this list originate from one sample, sequenced in a study of identifying expanded T cells in peripheral blood. The assay was immunoSEQ multiplex PCR, and TCRdb's table has in-frame clones only and misses some. The sample yields around 66,000 clones, roughly 86% seen once. Sequences were obtained from blood. These receptors came from a person between 18 and 75 years old in good health.

This clone showed up just once. The genes are TRBV30 and TRBJ2-1; 8 nucleotides match TRBD1. Germline lookup yields CDR1 GTSNPN and CDR2 SVGIG (reference sequence). With V trimmed by 3 bases and J by 2 bases, 6 bases remained unmatched. This CDR3 has 15 residues. In nucleotides, the CDR3 is TGTGCCTGGAGCGCCGGGACAGGTACCTACAATGAGCAGTTCTTC. This codes for CAWSAGTGTYNEQFF.

CDR3 region: CASSLEGSTDTQYF. The DNA of the CDR3 is TGCGCCAGCAGCTTGGAGGGCAGCACAGATACGCAGTATTTT. The V gene is TRBV5-1, the J gene TRBJ2-3, with D unclear. This CDR3 contains 14 residues. Trimming stripped 0 bases from V and 0 bases from J, with 5 bases between. Per germline, CDR1 SGHRS and CDR2 YFSETQ.

The CDR3 loop reads CASTPGRGETQYF. The CDR3 DNA reads TGCGCCAGCACCCCAGGGAGGGGAGAGACCCAGTACTTC. The V and J genes are TRBV4-1 and TRBJ2-5; 7 nucleotides match TRBD2. The CDR3 spans 13 residues. The germline CDR1 and CDR2 sequences are MGHRA and YSYEKL. Trimming at V came to 7 bases and at J to 4 bases, leaving 6 bases not matched to a gene.

This chain joins TRBV6-5 and TRBJ2-7; D unresolved. V lost 6 bases and J 2 bases, leaving 8 bases between the germline ends. CDR1 MNHEY and CDR2 SVGAGI come from the germline V gene. This CDR3 contains 12 residues. This CDR3 reads CASSTDTYEQYF. The CDR3 DNA reads as TGTGCCAGCAGCACCGACACCTACGAGCAGTACTTC.

J is TRBJ1-1 and V is TRBV27; 9 nucleotides match TRBD1. V was clipped by 5 bases and J by 5 bases; unmatched bases: 6. This CDR3 has 14 residues. Germline-derived CDR1 and CDR2 are MNHEY and SMNVEV (reference sequence). The CDR3 bases are TGTGCCAGCAGTATAGGACAGGGGACTACTGAAGCTTTCTTT. Amino acid sequence: CASSIGQGTTEAFF.

The V and J genes are TRBV11-2 and TRBJ2-1, with TRBD2 identical over 9 bases. CDR3 size: 19 residues. Germline V gene lookup returns CDR1 SGHAT and CDR2 FQNNGV. Trimming at V came to 1 base and at J to 0 bases, leaving 10 bases not matched to a gene. CDR3 in DNA: TGTGCCAGCAGCTTAGGGCTAGCGGGACCCACTAGCTCCTACAATGAGCAGTTCTTC. Amino acids: CASSLGLAGPTSSYNEQFF.

This chain joins TRBV6-4 and TRBJ2-2; 7 positions agree with TRBD2. Trimming removed 3 bases from V and 4 bases from J; junction bases left unmatched: 2. CDR3 length: 14 amino acids. CDR1 is MRHNA, CDR2 SNTAGT, per germline. In nucleotides, the CDR3 is TGTGCCAGCAGTGATGGGGGGGGCACCGGGGAGCTGTTTTTT. Translated, it gives CASSDGGGTGELFF.

This rearrangement joins TRBV6-6 to TRBJ2-7; D is perhaps TRBD2 (5 bases). In germline, CDR1 is MNHNY, CDR2 SVGAGI (reference sequence). The CDR3 extends over 13 amino acids. V gave up 5 bases and J gave up 3 bases, with 11 bases separating them. The CDR3: CASSPDSSYEQYF. The CDR3 region has the DNA TGTGCCAGCAGTCCGGACTCCAGCTACGAGCAGTACTTC.